This T cell receptor beta chain was profiled in a study of T cell responses to AZD1222 COVID-19 vaccine. TCRdb's copy holds only in-frame clones and misses some; the assay was immunoSEQ multiplex PCR. This repertoire includes about 140,000 clones. The material sequenced was peripheral blood. The sequence came from an adult in good health.

CDR3 residues: CASSEQRGANQETQYF. The CDR3 DNA sequence: TGTGCCAGCAGTGAACAGCGGGGGGCAAACCAAGAGACCCAGTACTTC. The V call is TRBV6-1, the J call TRBJ2-5; the match to TRBD2 covers 9 bases. V was pared by 2 bases and J by 0 bases, with 4 bases of the junction left unmatched. The V gene's germline CDR1 is MNHNS and CDR2 SASEGT. The CDR3 has 16 amino acids.